This T cell receptor beta chain derives from a study of blood T cells in healthy people across ages. Extracted total RNA amounted to at least 6 micrograms for each sample. Notes on the study in general: Comparison with aged donors showed that long-lived donors had more naive CD4+ cells and higher diversity.

Looked up from germline, CDR1 is MNHEY and CDR2 is SVGAGI. Deletions cut 4 bases from V and 7 bases from J, with 20 bases between. The CDR3 extends over 16 amino acids. The authors ran a second PCR of roughly 6 to 12 cycles using a sample-barcoded 5' primer and a J-beta primer mix. The study obtained at least 2.5 million CDR3-containing paired-end reads from every sample. TCRdb re-analysed the 5' RACE reads in MiXCR, keeping a single row per CDR3 protein. The data contain approximately 600,000 distinct CDR3 sequences, roughly three fifths of them singletons. This clonotype was detected only a few times. The antigen is not known.

This TCR derives from a man in his sixties in good health. The rearrangement uses TRBV6-5 and TRBJ2-1; maybe TRBD2 (6 bases). The sequenced sample consisted of blood. CDR3 in DNA: TGTGCCAGCAGTTCGGGACTCCCGGGCCGTTGGAATGAGCAGTTCTTC. This translates into CASSSGLPGRWNEQFF.